This T cell receptor beta chain was recovered during a study of T cell responses to AZD1222 COVID-19 vaccine (dated by TCRdb to the early 2020s). Describing the broader study: Because spike-specific TCR depth and breadth did not differ between the two schedules, AZD1222 recipients who got a second dose at roughly 4 weeks were pooled with those who got a second dose at roughly 12 weeks. A total of about 250 trial participants underwent TCR sequencing, of whom about 210 had received two doses of AZD1222 and approximately 25 had received two doses of the MenACWY control vaccine. Enrollment into the trials was organized by age into subgroups of 18-55, 56-69 and 70-plus years, and those subgroups contained about 160, 30 and 59 TCR-sequenced participants, respectively. Overall study outcomes, separate from this receptor: Vaccine-associated CD4 TCRs spanned the whole spike protein, with dominant responses in regions 160-218 and 743-854. Only six or seven AZD1222 recipients were SARS-CoV-2 seropositive at baseline, limiting conclusions about previously exposed vaccinees. In the small 56-69-year group, the increase in depth fell short of significance, most likely because of low power. Reportedly, close to half of the unique spike-specific TCRs recognized epitopes lying outside the regions that are mutated in the B.1.351 and B.1.1.7 variants. Participants were mostly white British and included more females than males, and it was suggested by the authors that clonal diversity may have been underestimated. Because no samples from the day 14 peak response were available, repertoires could be characterized only after the peak T cell response. After two AZD1222 doses, spike-specific TCR breadth and depth were significantly higher than at day 0 and than in MenACWY recipients.

Of note for this clone: It lacks a known antigen. The input lacks base qualities; no much larger clone sits a single base away.

The CDR3 regions of human TCRbeta chains were subjected to immunosequencing. Concerning the study's data processing: TCRs in the repertoires were matched against a reference library of SARS-CoV-2-specific TCRs that had been generated with the MIRA antigen-specificity platform. Breadth was defined as the fraction of unique TCRs that were SARS-CoV-2-associated, and depth was defined as the fraction of total T cells that were SARS-CoV-2-associated. Using the MIRA data, every spike-specific TCR was mapped to the spike region that the TCR reacted to and assigned to either a CD4 or a CD8 class. Log10-transformed breadth and depth values were compared by one-way ANOVA with Sidak's multiple comparisons tests. TCRdb holds this immuneACCESS table with in-frame rearrangements only. Some clones are missing; in checked studies, unresolved V genes explain under half, and the rest has no known cause. From that table come the V and J calls and clone size; the DNA was used to work out D and trimming. The sample contains around 99,000 clones, more than 80% of them found a single time. The ten largest make up under 7% of the sample.

Read against the paper, the sample's time point label means: baseline before first vaccination. Samples from vaccinated people were obtained from the UK trials COV001 and COV002, which included a single-blind randomized controlled phase 2/3 trial of AZD1222 (ChAdOx1 nCoV-19) in healthy adults. For TCRbeta chain sequencing, PBMC samples were collected from trial participants at day 0 and at day 28 after the second dose. The TCR originated in an adult in good health. Sequenced material: peripheral blood, taken on day 0 of AZD1222 vaccination.

The CDR3 is CASSGGLKGEKLFF. Here is the DNA: TGCGCCAGCAGCGGCGGACTTAAGGGGGAAAAACTGTTTTTT. The rearranged segments are TRBV5-1 and TRBJ1-4; the D gene is perhaps TRBD1, on 5 matching bases. Including cysteine and phenylalanine, the CDR3 has 14 amino acids. The only DNA kept is the CDR3, 42 bases in frame from the first base. Relative to germline, V is 4 bases shorter and J is 8 bases shorter, with 15 bases between their ends. Based on the germline V gene, the CDR1 and CDR2 sequences are SGHRS and YFSETQ.